Each of the 30 T cell receptor beta chains below was sequenced from the same sample in a study of blood T cell repertoires in COVID-19. Sequencing was performed with immunoSEQ multiplex PCR; in TCRdb, only in-frame clones are kept and a portion is missing. The sample contains around 200,000 clones, 84% of which appear only once. Sequenced sample: peripheral blood. All receptors derive from a woman between 70 and 85 years old with COVID-19, enrolled during active disease.

The gene calls are TRBV28 and TRBJ2-1, with TRBD2 as a possible D gene (7 bases). The CDR3 has 14 amino acids. CDR1 is MDHEN and CDR2 is SYDVKM in the germline V gene. This CDR3 is CATLQGRGYNEQFF. CDR3 coding DNA: TGTGCTACCCTTCAGGGGAGGGGGTACAATGAGCAGTTCTTC.

J is TRBJ1-2 and V is TRBV19; 8 bases line up with TRBD1. J lost 2 bases, V lost 5 bases, and 10 bases had no gene match. CDR3 length: 16 residues. In germline, CDR1 is LNHDA, CDR2 SQIVND (reference sequence). CDR3 nucleotide sequence: TGTGCCAGTAGTTCACCGAGGACAGGGACCAACTATGGCTACACCTTC. It encodes CASSSPRTGTNYGYTF.

This clone appeared once. The chain employs TRBV6-1 and TRBJ2-1, with 9 bases that match TRBD1. Losses at the gene ends were 3 bases for V and 9 bases for J; bases not matched to a gene: 3. The germline V gene encodes CDR1 MNHNS and CDR2 SASEGT. This CDR3 region has 13 residues. In DNA form, the CDR3 reads TGTGCCAGCAGTGAGGGACAGGGAAGTGAGCAGTTCTTC. Protein sequence: CASSEGQGSEQFF.

The chain has TRBV12-3 or TRBV12-4 and TRBJ1-1; the D is unclear. Deletions cut 3 bases from V and 10 bases from J, with 12 bases between. The CDR3 runs 12 residues. The chain's CDR3 is CASSFWAPAAFF. The CDR3 DNA is TGTGCCAGCAGTTTCTGGGCCCCGGCAGCTTTCTTT.

The chain carries TRBV3-1 (or the pseudogene TRBV3-2) and TRBJ2-1; no clear D gene. This CDR3 has 16 amino acids. Germline CDR1 LGHDT, CDR2 YNNKEL (reference sequence). Trimming cost V 0 bases and J 0 bases, with 9 bases left between them. This CDR3 reads CASSQDLASSYNEQFF. The CDR3 DNA is TGTGCCAGCAGCCAAGATCTTGCGAGCTCCTACAATGAGCAGTTCTTC.

This chain uses TRBV2 with TRBJ2-1; TRBD2 aligns across 12 bases. CDR3 length: 16 amino acids. CDR1 is SNHLY and CDR2 is FYNNEI in the germline V gene. V was pared by 6 bases and J by 0 bases, with 3 bases of the junction left unmatched. The CDR3 nucleotides read TGTGCCAGCAGACTGACTAGCGGGAGCTCCTACAATGAGCAGTTCTTC. This codes for CASRLTSGSSYNEQFF. The whole variable domain, filled in from reference TRBV2 and TRBJ2-1, reads EPEVTQTPSHQVTQMGQEVILRCVPISNHLYFYWYRQILGQKVEFLVSFYNNEISEKSEIFDDQFSVERPDGSNFTLKIRSTKLEDSAMYFCASRLTSGSSYNEQFFGPGTRLTVL.

The count of this clone is one. The chain carries TRBV15 and TRBJ1-4; D perhaps matches TRBD1 (6 bases). Trimming stripped 0 bases from V and 4 bases from J, with 21 bases between. The CDR3 covers 19 residues. The germline CDR1 and CDR2 sequences are LNHNV and YYDKDF (reference sequence). The CDR3 nucleotides are TGTGCCACCAGCAGAGATCTGGCTACAACTGGGGGCATTAATGAAAAACTGTTTTTT. Its protein is CATSRDLATTGGINEKLFF.

The chain couples TRBV28 to TRBJ2-3, with TRBD1 identical over 7 bases. This CDR3 is 15 amino acids long. Germline V gives CDR1 MDHEN, CDR2 SYDVKM. The trim removed 6 bases at V and 5 bases at J, leaving 11 bases unmatched. CDR3 sequence reads: CASSSIDRARDTQYF. The CDR3 coding sequence is TGTGCCAGCAGCTCCATCGACAGGGCCCGAGATACGCAGTATTTT.

This chain links TRBV3-1 (or the pseudogene TRBV3-2) with TRBJ2-2, with TRBD2 matching over 7 bases. Germline lookup yields CDR1 LGHDT and CDR2 YNNKEL (reference sequence). V lost 4 bases to trimming and J lost 4 bases; unmatched junction nucleotides: 3. The CDR3 totals 14 residues. The CDR3 is CASSRGTTTGELFF. The CDR3 bases are TGTGCCAGCAGCCGGGGGACTACCACCGGGGAGCTGTTTTTT.

This chain uses TRBV29-1 with TRBJ1-1, with no clear D. CDR1 SQVTM and CDR2 ANQGSEA come from the germline V gene. The CDR3 sequence is 11 residues long. V lost 8 bases and J lost 4, with 11 bases in between. The CDR3 DNA follows: TGCAGCATGATATGGAGCACTGAAGCTTTCTTT. This encodes CSMIWSTEAFF.

The chain combines TRBV9 with TRBJ2-1; no definite D call. The V gene lost 0 bases and the J gene lost 0 bases, with 13 bases spanning the gap. This CDR3 spans 17 amino acids. In germline, CDR1 is SGDLS, CDR2 YYNGEE. The CDR3 loop is CASSVDGLANSYNEQFF. DNA of the CDR3: TGTGCCAGCAGCGTAGATGGGTTAGCTAACTCCTACAATGAGCAGTTCTTC.

V is TRBV7-9 and J is TRBJ1-2, with 10 bases lining up with TRBD1. CDR1 is SEHNR, CDR2 FQNEAQ, per germline (reference sequence). Trimming cost V 5 bases and J 6 bases; bases outside gene matches: 6. There are 14 residues in the CDR3. For the CDR3, the DNA is TGTGCCAGCAGCCTCTATGGGACAGGGGATGGCTACACCTTC. It encodes CASSLYGTGDGYTF.

In regard to this clone: Other DNA sequences in this sample translate to the same CDR3. The V gene is TRBV5-4, the J gene TRBJ1-1, with no clear D. The CDR3 loop spans 13 amino acids. Trimming removed 4 bases at V and 0 bases at J, with 7 bases between. The germline gives CDR1 SGHNT, CDR2 YYREEE (reference sequence). The CDR3 DNA sequence: TGTGCCAGCAGCCGGGAGCTGAACACTGAAGCTTTCTTT. It translates to CASSRELNTEAFF. Based on the CDR3 plus reference TRBV5-4 and TRBJ1-1, the full variable domain is ETGVTQSPTHLIKTRGQQVTLRCSSQSGHNTVSWYQQALGQGPQFIFQYYREEENGRGNFPPRFSGLQFPNYSSELNVNALELDDSALYLCASSRELNTEAFFGQGTRLTVV.

The sample holds one count of this clone. This sequence joins TRBV6-5 and TRBJ1-6; D is unclear. Germline loops: CDR1 MNHEY, CDR2 SVGAGI. Trimming left V 0 bases short and J 15 bases short, with 9 bases between. The CDR3 totals 12 residues. The CDR3 sequence: CASSYSGGFLHF. CDR3 DNA sequence: TGTGCCAGCAGTTACTCGGGAGGATTCCTCCACTTT.

The chain combines TRBV5-1 with TRBJ2-3; 9 bases match TRBD1. Per the germline V gene, CDR1 is SGHRS and CDR2 is YFSETQ. V trimming: 4 bases; J trimming: 3 bases; junction bases outside the gene matches: 3. The CDR3 loop spans 14 amino acids. CDR3 sequence: CASSTGTGTDTQYF. The CDR3 DNA follows: TGCGCCAGCAGCACAGGGACAGGGACAGATACGCAGTATTTT.

The rearrangement uses TRBV6-4 and TRBJ2-5; 7 bases fit TRBD1. This CDR3 contains 12 residues. Trimming at V came to 9 bases and at J to 1 base, leaving 2 bases not matched to a gene. Looked up from germline, CDR1 is MRHNA and CDR2 is SNTAGT. CDR3: CASGTVQETQYF. In DNA form, the CDR3 reads TGTGCCAGTGGGACAGTCCAAGAGACCCAGTACTTC.

This chain uses TRBV9 with TRBJ2-6, with 7 bases identical to TRBD1. CDR3 length equals 13 residues. Per the germline V gene, CDR1 is SGDLS and CDR2 is YYNGEE. The V and J ends lost 8 bases and 8 bases, in that order; junction bases with no gene match: 7. DNA of the CDR3: TGTGCCAGTACGGGACAGTTGACCAACGTCCTGACTTTC. Residues: CASTGQLTNVLTF.

The V call is TRBV25-1, the J call TRBJ1-3, with D perhaps matching TRBD1 (6 bases). This CDR3 contains 15 residues. Trimming left V 4 bases short and J 6 bases short, with 16 bases between. Germline-derived CDR1 and CDR2 are MGHDK and SYGVNS. Here the CDR3 reads CASSAPTGNLNTIYF. The CDR3 DNA is TGTGCCAGCAGTGCCCCAACAGGGAACTTAAACACCATATATTTT.

The CDR3 reads CASSYSLTGSPLHF. Here the CDR3 DNA reads TGTGCCAGCAGTTACTCGCTGACTGGTTCACCCCTCCACTTT. The V and J genes are TRBV6-5 and TRBJ1-6; D not resolved. Germline lookup yields CDR1 MNHEY and CDR2 SVGAGI. V shed 0 bases and J shed 9 bases, with 9 bases lying between them. CDR3 length: 14 residues.

The chain employs TRBV4-2 and TRBJ2-5; D may be TRBD1 (5 bases). The CDR3 loop spans 15 amino acids. CDR1 is LGHNA, CDR2 YNFKEQ, per germline. With 2 bases removed from V and 1 base from J, the gap between germline ends came to 11 bases. CDR3 DNA sequence: TGTGCCAGCAGCCAACGACAGCTACTCCAAGAGACCCAGTACTTC. It encodes CASSQRQLLQETQYF.

The V and J genes are TRBV30 and TRBJ1-1; D is unclear. CDR1 is GTSNPN and CDR2 is SVGIG in the germline V gene (reference sequence). Deletions cut 1 base from V and 7 bases from J, with 10 bases between. The CDR3 runs to 12 residues. Here the CDR3 reads CAWSGWRSEAFF. The DNA for the CDR3 is TGTGCCTGGAGTGGTTGGCGGAGTGAAGCTTTCTTT. Looking up the rest from reference TRBV30 and TRBJ1-1 gives the full variable domain: SQTIHQWPATLVQPVGSPLSLECTVEGTSNPNLYWYRQAAGRGLQLLFYSVGIGQISSEVPQNLSASRPQDRQFILSSKKLLLSDSGFYLCAWSGWRSEAFFGQGTRLTVV.

The V and J genes are TRBV7-2 and TRBJ1-4, with no clear D. Germline V lookup: CDR1 SGHTA, CDR2 FQGNSA. The germline V and J ends were trimmed by 3 bases and 7 bases, with 15 bases remaining between them. There are 15 residues in the CDR3. This CDR3 is CASSLDFVRGEKLFF. The CDR3 nucleotides read TGTGCCAGCAGCTTGGACTTTGTGCGGGGTGAAAAACTGTTTTTT.

The chain has TRBV11-2 and TRBJ2-1; tentatively, D is TRBD2 (6 bases). Germline assignment: CDR1 SGHAT and CDR2 FQNNGV. Trimming left V 4 bases short and J 8 bases short, with 12 bases between. The length of the CDR3 is 13 residues. The CDR3 sequence: CASSYEGLDEQFF. The CDR3 nucleotides read TGTGCCAGCAGCTATGAGGGACTCGATGAGCAGTTCTTC.

The V call is TRBV5-6, the J call TRBJ2-5; D is perhaps TRBD2 (5 bases). Trimming took 5 bases from V and 5 from J, leaving 19 bases between them. The germline V gene has CDR1 SGHDT and CDR2 YYEEEE. The CDR3 spans 15 residues. In DNA form, the CDR3 reads TGTGCCAGCAGACCAACCCTCGGGATCCCGGAGACCCAGTACTTC. This sequence encodes CASRPTLGIPETQYF.

This rearrangement joins TRBV7-3 to TRBJ1-1, with D perhaps matching TRBD1 (5 bases). The V and J ends lost 4 bases and 11 bases respectively, with 17 bases between them. CDR1 is SGHTA and CDR2 is FQGTGA in the germline V gene. The CDR3 length is 13 residues. The CDR3 DNA follows: TGTGCCAGCAGCTCACATGGGGAGGGGAAGGCTTTCTTT. This sequence encodes CASSSHGEGKAFF.

The genes are TRBV6-5 and TRBJ1-4; 11 nucleotides align to TRBD1. From germline, CDR1 is MNHEY and CDR2 SVGAGI. The CDR3 is 15 amino acids. V shed 3 bases and J 7 bases; nucleotides not matched to a gene: 4. The CDR3 sequence is CASSYSGTGGEKLFF. The CDR3 nucleotides are TGTGCCAGCAGTTATTCCGGGACAGGGGGTGAAAAACTGTTTTTT.

This chain connects TRBV6-5 to TRBJ2-3, with D perhaps matching TRBD2 (6 bases). The CDR3 sequence is 15 residues long. The V end lost 2 bases, the J end lost 1 base, and 10 bases lay between the germline ends. Germline assignment: CDR1 MNHEY and CDR2 SVGAGI. CDR3 coding DNA: TGTGCCAGCAGTTACGAATGGGGGGGCACAGATACGCAGTATTTT. It yields the protein CASSYEWGGTDTQYF.

This clone has ten or more counts. The V call is TRBV6-1, the J call TRBJ2-7; TRBD1 matches at 9 bases. Germline V gene lookup returns CDR1 MNHNS and CDR2 SASEGT. With V trimmed by 0 bases and J by 2 bases, 2 bases remained unmatched. The CDR3 has 15 residues. The CDR3 reads CASSEAGTGTYEQYV. CDR3 coding DNA: TGTGCCAGCAGTGAAGCGGGGACAGGGACCTACGAGCAGTACGTC.

This chain links TRBV28 with TRBJ2-7; TRBD1 matches at 7 bases. The V gene end was trimmed by 3 bases and the J gene end by 10 bases; junction bases not matched to a gene: 12. Germline V lookup: CDR1 MDHEN, CDR2 SYDVKM. CDR3 size: 14 residues. For the CDR3, the DNA is TGTGCCAGCAGTTTTACAGGGGAGAATCGTGAACAGTACTTC. It encodes CASSFTGENREQYF.

V usage is TRBV7-2 and J usage is TRBJ2-7, with 8 positions matching TRBD1. Looked up from germline, CDR1 is SGHTA and CDR2 is FQGNSA. This CDR3 region has 12 residues. Losses at the gene ends were 5 bases for V and 9 bases for J; bases not matched to a gene: 6. In nucleotides, the CDR3 is TGTGCCAGCAGCAAGGACAGGGTGGCGCAGTACTTC. Translated, it gives CASSKDRVAQYF. Filled out from reference TRBV7-2 and TRBJ2-7, the complete variable domain reads GAGVSQSPSNKVTEKGKDVELRCDPISGHTALYWYRQSLGQGLEFLIYFQGNSAPDKSGLPSDRFSAERTGGSVSTLTIQRTQQEDSAVYLCASSKDRVAQYFGPGTRLTVT.